This is a list of T cell receptor beta chains from one sample in a study of coeliac disease. Only in-frame clones appear in the TCRdb table, and some are missing; sequencing was by immunoSEQ multiplex PCR. Seen here are a few thousand clones, 55% to 70% observed once, and the top ten hold 35% to 40%. The source material was intraepithelial lymphocytes from the gut. The receptors were sampled from a woman in her forties. Both conserved end residues are trimmed from each CDR3.

j_call | v_call | cdr3_length | cdr3_aa
TRBJ1-5 | TRBV7-9 | 12 | ASSLGQGDQPQH
TRBJ2-1 | TRBV28 | 14 | ASSSPGAEERNEQF
TRBJ2-3 | TRBV6-6 | 11 | ASSRGLADTQY
TRBJ2-3 | TRBV9 | 13 | ASSGASGNTDTQY
TRBJ1-4 | TRBV7-9 | 14 | ASSGVQGRTNEKLF
TRBJ2-3 | TRBV6-1 | 14 | ASSGRAAGRTDTQY
TRBJ2-7 | TRBV13 | 14 | ASSPRQAGGRYEQY
TRBJ2-6 | TRBV27 | 15 | ASSYRTGASGANVLT
TRBJ1-4 | TRBV7-9 | 13 | ASSLYGVLNEKLF
TRBJ1-1 | TRBV10-2 | 11 | ASTDRMNTEAF